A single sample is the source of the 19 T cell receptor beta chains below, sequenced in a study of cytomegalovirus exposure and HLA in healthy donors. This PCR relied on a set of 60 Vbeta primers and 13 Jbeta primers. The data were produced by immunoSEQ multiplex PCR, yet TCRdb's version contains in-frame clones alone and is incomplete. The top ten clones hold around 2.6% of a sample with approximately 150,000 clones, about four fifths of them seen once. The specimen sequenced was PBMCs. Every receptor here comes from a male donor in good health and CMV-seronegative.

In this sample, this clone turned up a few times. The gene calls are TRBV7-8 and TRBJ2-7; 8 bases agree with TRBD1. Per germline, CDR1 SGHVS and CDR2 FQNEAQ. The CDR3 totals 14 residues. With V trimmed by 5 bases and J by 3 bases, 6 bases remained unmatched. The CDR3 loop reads CASSLLQGVYEQYF. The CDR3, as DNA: TGTGCCAGCAGCCTCCTACAGGGGGTCTACGAGCAGTACTTC.

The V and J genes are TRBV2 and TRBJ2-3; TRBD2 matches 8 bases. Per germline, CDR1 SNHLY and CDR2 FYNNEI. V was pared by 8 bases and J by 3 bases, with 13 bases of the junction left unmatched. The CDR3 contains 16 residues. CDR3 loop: CASVKAAGDLTDTQYF. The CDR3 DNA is TGTGCCAGCGTTAAAGCAGCGGGAGATCTAACAGATACGCAGTATTTT.

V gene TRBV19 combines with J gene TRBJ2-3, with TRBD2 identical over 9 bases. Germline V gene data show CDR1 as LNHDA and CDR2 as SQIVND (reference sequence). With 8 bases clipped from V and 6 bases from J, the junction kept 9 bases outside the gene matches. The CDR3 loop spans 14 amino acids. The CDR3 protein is CASWSGRLLDTQYF. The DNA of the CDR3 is TGTGCCAGTTGGAGCGGGAGGTTGTTGGATACGCAGTATTTT.

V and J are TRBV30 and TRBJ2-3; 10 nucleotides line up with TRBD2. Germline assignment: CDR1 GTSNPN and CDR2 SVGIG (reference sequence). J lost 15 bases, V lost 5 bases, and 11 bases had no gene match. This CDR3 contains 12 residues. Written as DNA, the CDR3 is TGTGCCTGGTGCTCCCTAGCGGGAGTAGGTTATTTT. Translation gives CAWCSLAGVGYF.

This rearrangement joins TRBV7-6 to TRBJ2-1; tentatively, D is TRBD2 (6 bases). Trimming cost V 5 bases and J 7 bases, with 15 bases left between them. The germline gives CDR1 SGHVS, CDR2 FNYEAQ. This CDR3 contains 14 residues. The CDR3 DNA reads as TGTGCCAGCAGCCAGTGGGAGGACGAGAATGAGCAGTTCTTC. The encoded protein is CASSQWEDENEQFF.

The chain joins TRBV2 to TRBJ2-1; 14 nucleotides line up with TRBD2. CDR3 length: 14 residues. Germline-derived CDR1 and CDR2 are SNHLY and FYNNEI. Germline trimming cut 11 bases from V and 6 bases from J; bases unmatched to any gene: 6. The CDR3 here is CAGRLAGGVNEQFF. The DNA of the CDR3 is TGTGCCGGCCGACTAGCGGGAGGGGTCAATGAGCAGTTCTTC.

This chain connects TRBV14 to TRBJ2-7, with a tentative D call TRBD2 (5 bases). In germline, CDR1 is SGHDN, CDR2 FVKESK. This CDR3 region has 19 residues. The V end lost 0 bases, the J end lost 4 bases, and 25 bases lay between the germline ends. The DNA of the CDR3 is TGTGCCAGCAGCCAAGACCATTCTGGGAGCGCCGAGTTGGAGTACGAGCAGTACTTC. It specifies CASSQDHSGSAELEYEQYF.

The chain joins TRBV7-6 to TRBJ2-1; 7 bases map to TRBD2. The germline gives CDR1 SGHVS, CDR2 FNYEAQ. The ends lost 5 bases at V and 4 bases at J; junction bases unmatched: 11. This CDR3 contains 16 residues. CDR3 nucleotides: TGTGCCAGCAGCGCAGACTCTAGCGGCCTGTACAATGAGCAGTTCTTC. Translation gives CASSADSSGLYNEQFF.

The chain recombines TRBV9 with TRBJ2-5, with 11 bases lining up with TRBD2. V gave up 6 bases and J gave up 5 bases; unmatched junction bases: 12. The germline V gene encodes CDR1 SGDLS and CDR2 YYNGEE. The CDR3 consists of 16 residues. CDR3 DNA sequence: TGTGCCAGCACCCCTCTTAGCGGGAGGGGGGGGGAGACCCAGTACTTC. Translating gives CASTPLSGRGGETQYF.

The CDR3 loop is CASGTTGYEQYF. The CDR3 bases are TGTGCCAGCGGGACTACAGGCTACGAGCAGTACTTC. The V and J genes are TRBV7-2 and TRBJ2-7, with 7 bases identical to TRBD2. The CDR3 is 12 residues long. Germline values: CDR1 SGHTA, CDR2 FQGNSA. Unmatched junction bases numbered 4, after V lost 8 bases and J lost 3 bases.

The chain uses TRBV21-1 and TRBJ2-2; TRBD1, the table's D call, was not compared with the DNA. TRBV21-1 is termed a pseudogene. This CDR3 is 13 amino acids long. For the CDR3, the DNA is TGTGCCACCCACAGGGTGAACACCGGGGAGCTGTTTTTT. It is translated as CATHRVNTGELFF.

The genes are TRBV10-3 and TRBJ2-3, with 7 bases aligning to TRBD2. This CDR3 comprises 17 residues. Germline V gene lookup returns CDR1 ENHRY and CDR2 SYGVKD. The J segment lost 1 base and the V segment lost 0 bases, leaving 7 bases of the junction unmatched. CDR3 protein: CAISESLAGAGTDTQYF. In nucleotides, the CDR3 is TGTGCCATCAGTGAGTCTTTGGCGGGAGCTGGCACAGATACGCAGTATTTT.

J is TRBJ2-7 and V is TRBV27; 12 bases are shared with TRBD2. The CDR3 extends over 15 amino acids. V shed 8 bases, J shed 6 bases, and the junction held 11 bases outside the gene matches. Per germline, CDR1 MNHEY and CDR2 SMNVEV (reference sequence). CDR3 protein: CASRLAGGRVGEQYF. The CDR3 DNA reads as TGTGCCAGCCGCCTAGCGGGAGGGCGAGTGGGCGAGCAGTACTTC.

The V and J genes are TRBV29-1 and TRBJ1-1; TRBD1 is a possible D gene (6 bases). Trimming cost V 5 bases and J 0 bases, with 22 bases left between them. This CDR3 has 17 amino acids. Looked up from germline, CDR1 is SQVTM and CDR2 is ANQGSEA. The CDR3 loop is CSVCSWGRIRMNTEAFF. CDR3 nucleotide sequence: TGCAGCGTTTGTTCGTGGGGGCGGATTAGAATGAACACTGAAGCTTTCTTT.

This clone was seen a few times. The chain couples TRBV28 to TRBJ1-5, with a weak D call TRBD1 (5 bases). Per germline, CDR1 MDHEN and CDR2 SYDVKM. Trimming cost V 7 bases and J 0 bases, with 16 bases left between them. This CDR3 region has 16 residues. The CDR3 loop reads CASTVKGFYSNQPQHF. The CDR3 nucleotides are TGTGCCAGCACCGTAAAGGGGTTTTATAGCAATCAGCCCCAGCATTTT.

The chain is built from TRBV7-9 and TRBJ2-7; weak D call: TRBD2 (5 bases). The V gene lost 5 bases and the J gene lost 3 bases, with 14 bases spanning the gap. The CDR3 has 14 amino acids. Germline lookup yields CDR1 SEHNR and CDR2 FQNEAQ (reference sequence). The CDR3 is CASSNAAVNYEQYF. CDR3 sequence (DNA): TGTGCCAGCAGCAATGCAGCGGTAAACTACGAGCAGTACTTC.

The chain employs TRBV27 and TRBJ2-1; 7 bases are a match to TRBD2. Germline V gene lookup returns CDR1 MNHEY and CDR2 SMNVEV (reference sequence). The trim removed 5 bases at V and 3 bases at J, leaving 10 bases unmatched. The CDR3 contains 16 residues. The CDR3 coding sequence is TGTGCCAGCAGTCCCCCCAGTGGGGGGGGCTACAATGAGCAGTTCTTC. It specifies CASSPPSGGGYNEQFF.

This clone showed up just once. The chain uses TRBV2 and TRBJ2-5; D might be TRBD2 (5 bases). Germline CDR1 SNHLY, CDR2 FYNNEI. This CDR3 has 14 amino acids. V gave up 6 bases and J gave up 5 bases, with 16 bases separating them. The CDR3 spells CASRNLGLRETQYF. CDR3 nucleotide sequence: TGTGCCAGCAGGAATCTAGGACTCCGGGAGACCCAGTACTTC.

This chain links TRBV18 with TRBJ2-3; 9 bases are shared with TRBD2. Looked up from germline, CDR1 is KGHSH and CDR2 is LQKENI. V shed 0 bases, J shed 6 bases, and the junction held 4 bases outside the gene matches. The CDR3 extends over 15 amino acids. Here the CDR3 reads CASSPPGLAGDTQYF. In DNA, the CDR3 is TGTGCCAGCTCACCACCGGGACTAGCAGGGGATACGCAGTATTTT.